Sequencing of this T cell receptor beta chain was carried out in a study of T cell repertoires in cytomegalovirus infection. The study, taken as a whole, reports: Based on cumulative public TCR beta family frequency, carriers of CMV plus the relevant HLA were identified. It was HLA-C-restricted CMV-specific TCR beta clonotypes that dominated the response ex vivo.

TCRdb re-derived calls from the reads in MiXCR, one entry per CDR3 protein. The data show roughly 630,000 distinct CDR3 sequences, with less than 25% seen just once and 7.5% to 9% held by the top ten. Details on this clonotype: No antigen is known for it. This may be a read error, as it is one base from a much larger clone.

Germline V gene lookup returns CDR1 SGHTA and CDR2 FQGNSA. With 3 bases removed from V and 10 bases from J, the gap between germline ends came to 13 bases. The CDR3 runs to 13 residues. This chain joins TRBV7-2 and TRBJ2-1, with D possibly TRBD2 on 7 matching bases. Sequenced material: CD8+ T cells from PBMCs. The receptor's source is a human donor in good health (CMV status not recorded). Some clones in this sample may be carry-over from other donors' samples. Here the CDR3 DNA reads TGTGCCAGCAGCTTCTCCGGGGGGACAGAGCAGTTCTTC. This codes for CASSFSGGTEQFF.